This is a list of T cell receptor beta chains from one sample in a study of T cells after yellow fever vaccination. TCRdb reprocessed the 5' RACE reads via MiXCR and lists one record per CDR3 protein. The data contain some 560,000 distinct CDR3 sequences, 15% to 20% of them seen just once; the ten biggest clones take up roughly an eighth. This material consisted of PBMCs, taken 15 days after the yellow fever booster vaccination. All receptors come from a man aged 30 to 39 who received the YFV17D yellow fever vaccine. Each CDR3 is given without its conserved first and last residue. D genes are given only for firm matches.

v_gene	len	d_gene	j_gene	CDR3aa
TRBV27	14	-	TRBJ1-1	ASSLSVTVQNTEAF
TRBV2	13	TRBD1	TRBJ2-5	ASRGTGTVKETQY
TRBV7-2	12	-	TRBJ2-1	ASSSPVPYNEQF
TRBV20-1	13	-	TRBJ1-4	SARVGDTTNEKLF
TRBV7-2	13	-	TRBJ2-7	ASSLVGGGPGEQY
TRBV19	15	TRBD2	TRBJ2-1	ASSSPSGRKAINEQF
TRBV6-4	11	-	TRBJ2-1	ASSVGRLNEQF
TRBV19	12	TRBD1	TRBJ2-3	ASSFGTGRDTQY
TRBV6-1	16	-	TRBJ1-5	ASTDGEWAVYSNQPQH
TRBV20-1	16	TRBD2	TRBJ2-5	SAIKTYTASGFRETQY
TRBV2	18	-	TRBJ1-5	ASSDVAGQIFALGNQPQH
TRBV9	12	-	TRBJ2-3	ASSQSGRTDTQY
TRBV6-1	11	TRBD2	TRBJ2-7	ATILAGGYEQY
TRBV5-5	14	-	TRBJ2-2	ASSLYQGRDTGELF
TRBV18	14	TRBD2	TRBJ2-7	ASSPPRREGPFEQY
TRBV20-1	10	-	TRBJ2-7	SVPGSHYEQY
TRBV2	14	TRBD2	TRBJ2-1	ASRRTSGISYNEQF
TRBV10-1	11	-	TRBJ2-5	ASSSAGQETQY
TRBV7-2	11	-	TRBJ2-5	ASTWTVQETQY
TRBV12-3/TRBV12-4	13	-	TRBJ2-7	ASSLRTPGSYEQY
TRBV4-3	11	-	TRBJ2-7	ASSQVLSYEQY
TRBV20-1	11	-	TRBJ1-5	SARVGGNQPQH
TRBV19	13	TRBD2	TRBJ2-2	ASSPASGGTGELF
TRBV7-7	13	TRBD2	TRBJ2-1	ASSLGGSVGNEQF
TRBV28	12	TRBD2	TRBJ2-3	ASRIAGAPDTQY
TRBV19	14	TRBD1	TRBJ1-2	ASSSPARGRDYGYT
TRBV27	17	TRBD2	TRBJ2-3	ASRPPLASGPSHTDTQY
TRBV20-1	11	-	TRBJ2-5	SARQTISGTQY
TRBV20-1	13	TRBD2	TRBJ2-5	SASPPSGVEETQY
TRBV12-3/TRBV12-4	12	TRBD2	TRBJ2-3	ASTISGSYDTQY
TRBV5-1	14	TRBD1	TRBJ2-7	ASSLPGQGHSYEQY
TRBV6-2/TRBV6-3	11	-	TRBJ1-5	ASSYWGLQPQH
TRBV7-8	13	-	TRBJ2-3	ASSLAGAVADTQY
TRBV20-1	11	-	TRBJ2-5	SALRGRSETQY
TRBV18	11	-	TRBJ2-2	ASPRRDTGELF
TRBV7-9	12	TRBD1	TRBJ2-1	ASRRQGMENEQF
TRBV28	13	TRBD2	TRBJ2-7	ASSPSGAGSYEQY
TRBV11-1	16	TRBD2	TRBJ2-1	ASSLEPGLPTRRGEQF